The T cell receptor (beta chain) described here comes from a study of radiation and T cells in renal cell carcinoma. The CDR3 extends over 15 amino acids. CDR1 and CDR2 (germline): MNHNY, SVGAGI (reference sequence). V lost 7 bases and J 1 base, leaving 16 bases between the germline ends. Here immunoSEQ multiplex PCR was the method, and the copy in TCRdb shows in-frame clones only, minus some. This sample has approximately 90,000 clones, with 85% found just once. Documented time point: blood 4 weeks post-SBRT, at nephrectomy. Treatment defined: 15 Gy SBRT to primary tumor, nephrectomy 4 weeks later. Nephrectomy followed 15 Gy stereotactic body radiation by 4 weeks. Serial blood draws occurred at baseline and 2 and 4 weeks post-SBRT.

The clonotype originates from a man aged 50-60 years with renal cell carcinoma. Here the sequenced sample was blood, taken from a patient whose treatment included radiotherapy and nephrectomy. This chain connects TRBV6-6 to TRBJ1-1, with TRBD1 as a possible D gene (5 bases). The CDR3 is CASTIRGRTNTEAFF. The CDR3 bases are TGTGCCAGCACCATTCGGGGGAGGACGAACACTGAAGCTTTCTTT.